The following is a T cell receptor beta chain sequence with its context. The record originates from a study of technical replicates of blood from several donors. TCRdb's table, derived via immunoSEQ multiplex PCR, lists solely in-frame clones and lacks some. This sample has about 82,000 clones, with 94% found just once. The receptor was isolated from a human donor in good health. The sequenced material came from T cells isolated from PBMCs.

The CDR3 protein is CASSRDYLTDTQYF. The CDR3 DNA reads TGTGCCAGCAGCCGGGACTACCTTACAGATACGCAGTATTTT. This chain links TRBV7-6 with TRBJ2-3, with 7 bases lining up with TRBD2. The CDR3 is 14 amino acids. The V segment lost 5 bases and the J segment 3 bases; nucleotides outside the gene matches: 5. The V gene's germline CDR1 is SGHVS and CDR2 FNYEAQ.